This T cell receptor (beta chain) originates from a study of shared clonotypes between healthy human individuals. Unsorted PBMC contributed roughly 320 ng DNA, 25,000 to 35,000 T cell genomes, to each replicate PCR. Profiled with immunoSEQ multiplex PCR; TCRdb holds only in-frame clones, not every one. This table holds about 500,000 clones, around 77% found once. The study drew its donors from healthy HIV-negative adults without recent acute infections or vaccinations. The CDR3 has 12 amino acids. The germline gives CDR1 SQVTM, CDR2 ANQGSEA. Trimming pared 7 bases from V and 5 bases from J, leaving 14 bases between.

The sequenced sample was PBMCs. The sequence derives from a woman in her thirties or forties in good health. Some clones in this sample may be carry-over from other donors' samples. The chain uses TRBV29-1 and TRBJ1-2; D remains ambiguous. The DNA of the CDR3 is TGCAGCGCCCGGGATACCCGTTATGGCTACACCTTC. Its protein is CSARDTRYGYTF.